These 13 T cell receptor beta chains share one sample of origin, sequenced in a study of early T cells in non-severe SARS-CoV-2 infection. TCRdb called the 5' RACE reads again in MiXCR, with one record for every CDR3 protein. Of 70,000 or so distinct CDR3 sequences in the sample, around 13% were seen once. The sample taken for sequencing was whole blood. The receptors shown here come from an adult who was a healthcare worker with PCR-confirmed SARS-CoV-2 infection or an uninfected control (not recorded which).

This clonotype was seen at least ten times. The J gene is TRBJ1-1, the V gene TRBV19; D ambiguous. Germline V gene lookup returns CDR1 LNHDA and CDR2 SQIVND (reference sequence). With 5 bases removed from V and 0 bases from J, the gap between germline ends came to 13 bases. The CDR3 runs to 15 residues. CDR3 coding DNA: TGTGCCAGTAGTCTCCTTAGCCGCATGAACACTGAAGCTTTCTTT. It is translated as CASSLLSRMNTEAFF.

The V and J genes are TRBV20-1 and TRBJ2-5; D tentatively reads TRBD1 or TRBD2 (7 bases each). The germline gives CDR1 DFQATT, CDR2 SNEGSKA (reference sequence). V was clipped by 3 bases and J by 4 bases, with 21 bases between them. This CDR3 spans 16 amino acids. CDR3 residues: CSASDESGRGGETQYF. The CDR3 nucleotides are TGCAGTGCTAGCGACGAATCTGGCAGGGGGGGAGAGACCCAGTACTTC.

V gene TRBV4-2 combines with J gene TRBJ2-3; 9 bases are a match to TRBD2. With V trimmed by 0 bases and J by 4 bases, 2 bases remained unmatched. The CDR3 has 15 residues. The germline V gene encodes CDR1 LGHNA and CDR2 YNFKEQ. As DNA, the CDR3 is TGTGCCAGCAGCCAAGAGCGGGGGGGCCCAGATACGCAGTATTTT. It codes for CASSQERGGPDTQYF.

In this sample, this clonotype turned up many times. The chain combines TRBV2 with TRBJ2-1, with unresolved D. CDR1 and CDR2 from the germline V gene are SNHLY and FYNNEI. CDR3 size: 14 residues. Trimming removed 9 bases from V and 0 bases from J, with 12 bases in between. The CDR3 bases are TGTGCCAGTCGCACAGAAAGCTCCTACAATGAGCAGTTCTTC. This translates into CASRTESSYNEQFF.

This clonotype was picked up many times. This sequence joins TRBV6-2 or TRBV6-3 and TRBJ2-2; 11 nucleotides line up with TRBD2. Germline CDR1 and CDR2: MNHEY and SVGEGT. The CDR3 covers 15 residues. Losses at the gene ends were 2 bases for V and 8 bases for J; bases not matched to a gene: 4. The CDR3 DNA reads as TGTGCCAGCAGTTACCCTACTAGCGGGAGTGGGGAGCTGTTTTTT. Its translation: CASSYPTSGSGELFF.

This clonotype was seen many times. The CDR3 DNA follows: TGTGCCAGCAGTTACGCCCCCGGGACAGGGGTTGGCTACACCTTC. Amino acids: CASSYAPGTGVGYTF. The chain combines TRBV6-5 with TRBJ1-2, with TRBD1 matching 10 bases. The CDR3 covers 15 residues. From germline, CDR1 is MNHEY and CDR2 SVGAGI. V gave up 2 bases and J gave up 7 bases; unmatched junction bases: 7.

This clonotype was seen only a few times. CDR3 sequence: CAISESDGMRGYTF. CDR3 DNA: TGTGCCATCAGTGAGTCGGACGGAATGCGGGGCTACACCTTC. V and J are TRBV10-3 and TRBJ1-2, with D unresolved. This CDR3 is built from 14 residues. Trimming took 0 bases from V and 8 from J, leaving 13 bases between them. Germline CDR1 reads ENHRY; CDR2 reads SYGVKD.

The J gene is TRBJ1-2, the V gene TRBV7-9; D ambiguous. Germline CDR1 is SEHNR and CDR2 is FQNEAQ (reference sequence). This CDR3 contains 14 residues. With 3 bases removed from V and 4 bases from J, the gap between germline ends came to 12 bases. As DNA, the CDR3 is TGTGCCAGCAGCTTTAGTATCGATGGCTATGGCTACACCTTC. Its translation is CASSFSIDGYGYTF.

There are many counts of this clonotype. The chain recombines TRBV7-8 with TRBJ2-1; 7 bases fit TRBD2. The CDR3 runs to 15 residues. Trimming removed 1 base from V and 6 bases from J; junction bases left unmatched: 6. Germline CDR1 is SGHVS and CDR2 is FQNEAQ. CDR3: CASSLGISGINEQFF. For the CDR3, the DNA is TGTGCCAGCAGCTTAGGTATCAGCGGGATCAATGAGCAGTTCTTC. The full variable domain, its missing parts supplied by reference TRBV7-8 and TRBJ2-1, is GAGVSQSPRYKVAKRGQDVALRCDPISGHVSLFWYQQALGQGPEFLTYFQNEAQLDKSGLPSDRFFAERPEGSVSTLKIQRTQQEDSAVYLCASSLGISGINEQFFGPGTRLTVL.

This clonotype was counted many times. The rearrangement joins TRBV29-1 to TRBJ1-2; unclear D gene. V was clipped by 3 bases and J by 4 bases, with 9 bases between them. Per germline, CDR1 SQVTM and CDR2 ANQGSEA. CDR3 length equals 12 residues. CDR3 sequence (DNA): TGCAGCGTTGAGTTAGCGTCCTATGGCTACACCTTC. As protein: CSVELASYGYTF. Drawing the rest from reference TRBV29-1 and TRBJ1-2, the complete variable domain is SAVISQKPSRDICQRGTSLTIQCQVDSQVTMMFWYRQQPGQSLTLIATANQGSEATYESGFVIDKFPISRPNLTFSTLTVSNMSPEDSSIYLCSVELASYGYTFGSGTRLTVV.

This clonotype was recorded many times. The rearrangement links TRBV28 to TRBJ2-7; 9 positions match TRBD2. J was trimmed by 7 bases and V by 5 bases; bases with no gene match: 6. This CDR3 has 13 residues. Germline V gene lookup returns CDR1 MDHEN and CDR2 SYDVKM. DNA of the CDR3: TGTGCCAGCAGTCTAGCGGGGTCCCTGGAGCAGTACTTC. It translates to CASSLAGSLEQYF.

This chain connects TRBV15 to TRBJ2-1; 7 nucleotides line up with TRBD2. The CDR3 consists of 12 residues. From germline, CDR1 is LNHNV and CDR2 YYDKDF (reference sequence). The V and J ends lost 4 bases and 10 bases, in that order; junction bases with no gene match: 4. The CDR3 protein is CATSKTSNEQFF. The CDR3 DNA reads as TGTGCCACCAGCAAGACTAGCAACGAGCAGTTCTTC.

This clonotype appeared many times. The rearrangement joins TRBV19 to TRBJ2-6; D is unclear. CDR1 is LNHDA, CDR2 SQIVND, per germline (reference sequence). CDR3 length: 16 residues. Trimming took 10 bases from V and 0 from J, leaving 16 bases between them. CDR3 coding DNA: TGTGCCACCACGCTCATCTGGGACTCTGGGGCCAACGTCCTGACTTTC. As protein: CATTLIWDSGANVLTF.